The present T cell receptor (beta chain) was sequenced within a study of T cell responses to AZD1222 COVID-19 vaccine. Study background: Timing groups of about 4 and about 12 weeks for second doses were pooled.

V gave up 3 bases and J gave up 5 bases, with 11 bases separating them. The CDR3 runs to 13 residues. CDR1 and CDR2 from the germline V gene are SEHNR and FQNEAQ (reference sequence). Study results and caveats: Regions 160-218 and 743-854 dominated among vaccine-associated CD4 TCRs spanning spike. Rises in breadth and depth of Spike-specific TCRs came after two AZD1222 doses. Repertoire samples came only from after the peak T cell response.

Measured with immunoSEQ multiplex PCR; TCRdb has only the in-frame clones, and not every one. The sample lists 73,000 or so clones, about 91% occurring once. Points on this clone: What it recognizes is unknown.

This sample comprised peripheral blood, obtained on day 0 of AZD1222 vaccination. This chain uses TRBV7-9 with TRBJ2-7; no definite D call. This TCR was sampled from an adult in good health. The DNA for the CDR3 is TGTGCCAGCAGCTTGACGACCCGGGACGAGCAGTACTTC. Its protein product is CASSLTTRDEQYF.